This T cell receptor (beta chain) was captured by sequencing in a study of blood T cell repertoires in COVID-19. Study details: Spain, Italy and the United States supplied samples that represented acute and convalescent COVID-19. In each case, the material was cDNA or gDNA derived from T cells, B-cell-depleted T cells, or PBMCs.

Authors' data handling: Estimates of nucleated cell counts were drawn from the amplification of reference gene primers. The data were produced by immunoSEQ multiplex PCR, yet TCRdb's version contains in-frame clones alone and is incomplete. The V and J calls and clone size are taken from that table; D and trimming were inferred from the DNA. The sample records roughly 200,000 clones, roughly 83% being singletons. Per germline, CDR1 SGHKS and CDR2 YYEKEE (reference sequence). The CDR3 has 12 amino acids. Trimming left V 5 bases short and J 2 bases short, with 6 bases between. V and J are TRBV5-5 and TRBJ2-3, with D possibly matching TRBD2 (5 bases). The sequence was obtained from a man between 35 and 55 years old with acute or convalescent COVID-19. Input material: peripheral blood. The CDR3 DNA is TGTGCCAGCAGGAGGGACACAGATACGCAGTATTTT. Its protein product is CASRRDTDTQYF.